The sequence of this T cell receptor (beta chain) was determined in a study of shared clonotypes between healthy human individuals. Overall study results and limits: Clonotypes that were shared across a few donors made up approximately 5% of naive CD4 clonotypes. Donor scarcity curtailed the genetic and exposure-history diversity represented herein.

Terminally differentiated effector memory CD45RA+ cells were excluded by CCR7 positive selection of CD45RO-negative cells. Remarks on this clone: Its antigen remains unknown.

The assay was immunoSEQ multiplex PCR, and TCRdb's table has in-frame clones only and misses some. The sample shows about 610,000 clones, approximately 96% of them seen only once. The sequencing sample was made of naive CD8+ T cells sorted from blood. The clonotype comes from a woman aged 30 to 39 in good health.

The CDR3 region has the DNA TGTGCCACCAGTTTTGGGGGGGCCAACGTCCTGACTTTC. This encodes CATSFGGANVLTF. The gene calls are TRBV15 and TRBJ2-6; D is unresolved. CDR1 is LNHNV and CDR2 is YYDKDF in the germline V gene (reference sequence). The CDR3 length is 13 residues. Trimming removed 6 bases from V and 4 bases from J, with 7 bases in between.